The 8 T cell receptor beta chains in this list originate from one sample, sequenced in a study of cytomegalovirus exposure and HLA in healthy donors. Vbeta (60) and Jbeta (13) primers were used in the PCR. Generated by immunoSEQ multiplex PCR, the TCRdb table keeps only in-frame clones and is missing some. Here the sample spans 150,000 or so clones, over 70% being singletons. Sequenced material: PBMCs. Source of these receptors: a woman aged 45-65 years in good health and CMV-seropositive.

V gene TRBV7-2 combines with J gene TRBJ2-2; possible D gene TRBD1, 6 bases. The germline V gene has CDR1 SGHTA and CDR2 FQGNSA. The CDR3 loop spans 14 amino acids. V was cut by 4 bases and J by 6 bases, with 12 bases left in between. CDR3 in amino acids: CASSSSQGAGELFF. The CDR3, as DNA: TGTGCCAGCAGCTCCTCACAGGGAGCCGGGGAGCTGTTTTTT.

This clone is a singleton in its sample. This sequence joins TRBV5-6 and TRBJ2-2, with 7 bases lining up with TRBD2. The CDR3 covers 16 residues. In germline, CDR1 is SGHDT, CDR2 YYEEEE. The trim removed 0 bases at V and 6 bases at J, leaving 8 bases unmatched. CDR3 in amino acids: CASSLGAAGSAGELFF. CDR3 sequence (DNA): TGTGCCAGCAGCTTGGGAGCAGCGGGAAGTGCCGGGGAGCTGTTTTTT.

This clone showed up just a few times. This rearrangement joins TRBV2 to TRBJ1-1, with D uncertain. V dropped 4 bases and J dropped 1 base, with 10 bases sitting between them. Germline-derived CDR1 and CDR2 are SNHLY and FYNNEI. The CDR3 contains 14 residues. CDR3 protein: CASSGFVRNTEAFF. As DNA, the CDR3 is TGTGCCAGCAGTGGCTTCGTGAGGAACACTGAAGCTTTCTTT.

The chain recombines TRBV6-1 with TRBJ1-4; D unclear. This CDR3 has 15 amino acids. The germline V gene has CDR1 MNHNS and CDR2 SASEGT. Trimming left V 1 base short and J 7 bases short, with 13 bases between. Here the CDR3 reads CASSEGGVKGEKLFF. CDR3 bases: TGTGCCAGCAGTGAAGGGGGAGTGAAGGGTGAAAAACTGTTTTTT.

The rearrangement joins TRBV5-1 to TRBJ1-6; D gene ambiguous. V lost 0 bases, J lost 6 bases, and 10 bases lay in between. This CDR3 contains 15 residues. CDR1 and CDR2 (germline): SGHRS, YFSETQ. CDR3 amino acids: CASSLGGRINSPLHF. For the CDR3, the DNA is TGCGCCAGCAGCTTGGGCGGAAGGATTAATTCACCCCTCCACTTT.

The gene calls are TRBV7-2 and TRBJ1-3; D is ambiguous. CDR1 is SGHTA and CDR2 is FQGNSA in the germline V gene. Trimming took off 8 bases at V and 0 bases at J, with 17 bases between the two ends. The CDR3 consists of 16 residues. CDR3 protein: CASAPRVFSSGNTIYF. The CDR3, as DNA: TGTGCCAGCGCCCCGCGGGTTTTTAGCTCTGGAAACACCATATATTTT.

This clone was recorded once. The CDR3 region is CASSVASGTNNEKLFF. Written as DNA, the CDR3 is TGTGCCAGCAGCGTAGCCAGCGGGACCAATAATGAAAAACTGTTTTTT. The chain carries TRBV9 and TRBJ1-4; TRBD1 is a possible D gene (5 bases). The CDR3 runs to 16 residues. Trimming stripped 0 bases from V and 4 bases from J, with 13 bases between. Germline V gene data show CDR1 as SGDLS and CDR2 as YYNGEE. The full variable domain, in which reference TRBV9 and TRBJ1-4 provide the parts outside the CDR3, is DSGVTQTPKHLITATGQRVTLRCSPRSGDLSVYWYQQSLDQGLQFLIQYYNGEERAKGNILERFSAQQFPDLHSELNLSSLELGDSALYFCASSVASGTNNEKLFFGSGTQLSVL.

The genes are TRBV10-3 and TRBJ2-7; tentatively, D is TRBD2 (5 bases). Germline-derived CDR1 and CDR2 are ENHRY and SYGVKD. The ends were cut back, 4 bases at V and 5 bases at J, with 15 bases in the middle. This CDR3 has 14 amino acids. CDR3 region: CAISGSGSSHEQYF. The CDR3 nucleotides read TGTGCCATCAGTGGAAGTGGGAGCAGCCACGAGCAGTACTTC.